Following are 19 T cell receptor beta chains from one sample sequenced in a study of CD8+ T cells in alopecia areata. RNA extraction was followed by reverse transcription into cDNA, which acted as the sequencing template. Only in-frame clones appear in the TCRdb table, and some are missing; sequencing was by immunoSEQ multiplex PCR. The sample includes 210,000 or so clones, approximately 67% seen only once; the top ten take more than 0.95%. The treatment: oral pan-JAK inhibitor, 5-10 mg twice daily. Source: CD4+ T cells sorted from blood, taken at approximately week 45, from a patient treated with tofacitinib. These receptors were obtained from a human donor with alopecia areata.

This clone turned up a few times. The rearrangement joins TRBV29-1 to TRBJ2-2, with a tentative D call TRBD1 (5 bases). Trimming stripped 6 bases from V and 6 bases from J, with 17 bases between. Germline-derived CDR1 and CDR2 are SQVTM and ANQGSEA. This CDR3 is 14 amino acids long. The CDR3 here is CSVQRATEAGELFF. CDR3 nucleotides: TGCAGCGTCCAAAGAGCGACAGAAGCCGGGGAGCTGTTTTTT.

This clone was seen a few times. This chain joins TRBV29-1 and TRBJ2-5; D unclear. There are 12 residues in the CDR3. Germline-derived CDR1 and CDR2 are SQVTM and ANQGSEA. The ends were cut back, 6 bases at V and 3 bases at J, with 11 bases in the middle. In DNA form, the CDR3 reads TGCAGCGTCTTCGACACTGAAGAGACCCAGTACTTC. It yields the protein CSVFDTEETQYF.

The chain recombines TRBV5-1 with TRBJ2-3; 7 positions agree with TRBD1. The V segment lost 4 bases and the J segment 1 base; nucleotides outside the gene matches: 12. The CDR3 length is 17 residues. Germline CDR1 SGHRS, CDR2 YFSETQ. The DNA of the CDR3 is TGCGCCAGCAGCCTCGGAAAGCCAGGGGGTGGCACAGATACGCAGTATTTT. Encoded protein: CASSLGKPGGGTDTQYF.

The CDR3 loop reads CASTELGAPNEKLFF. CDR3 sequence (DNA): TGCGCCAGCACGGAATTGGGGGCGCCGAATGAAAAACTGTTTTTT. The gene calls are TRBV5-1 and TRBJ1-4, with D perhaps TRBD1 (6 bases). Germline CDR1 SGHRS, CDR2 YFSETQ. The CDR3 length is 15 residues. Deletions cut 6 bases from V and 5 bases from J, with 17 bases between.

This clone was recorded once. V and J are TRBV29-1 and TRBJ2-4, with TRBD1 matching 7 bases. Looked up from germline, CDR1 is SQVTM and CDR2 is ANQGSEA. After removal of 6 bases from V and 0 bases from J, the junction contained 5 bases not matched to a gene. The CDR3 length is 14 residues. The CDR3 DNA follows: TGCAGCGTCCGGGACAGACTAGCCAAAAACATTCAGTACTTC. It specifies CSVRDRLAKNIQYF. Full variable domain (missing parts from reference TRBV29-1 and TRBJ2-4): SAVISQKPSRDICQRGTSLTIQCQVDSQVTMMFWYRQQPGQSLTLIATANQGSEATYESGFVIDKFPISRPNLTFSTLTVSNMSPEDSSIYLCSVRDRLAKNIQYFGAGTRLSVL.

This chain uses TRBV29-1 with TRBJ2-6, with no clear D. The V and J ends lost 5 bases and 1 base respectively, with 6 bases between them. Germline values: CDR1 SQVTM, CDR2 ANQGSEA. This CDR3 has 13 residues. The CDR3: CSVLGSGANVLTF. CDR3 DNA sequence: TGCAGCGTTTTGGGGTCTGGGGCCAACGTCCTGACTTTC.

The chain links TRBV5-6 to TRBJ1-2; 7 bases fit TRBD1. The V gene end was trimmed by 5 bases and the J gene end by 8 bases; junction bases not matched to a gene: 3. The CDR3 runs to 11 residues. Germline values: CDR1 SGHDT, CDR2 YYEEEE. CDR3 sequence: CASSNRGGYTF. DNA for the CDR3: TGTGCCAGCAGTAACAGGGGCGGCTACACCTTC.

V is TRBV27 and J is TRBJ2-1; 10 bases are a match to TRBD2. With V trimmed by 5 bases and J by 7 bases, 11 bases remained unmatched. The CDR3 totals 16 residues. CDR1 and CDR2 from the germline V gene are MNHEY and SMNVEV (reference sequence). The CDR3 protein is CASSTTAGGAGNEQFF. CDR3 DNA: TGTGCCAGCAGTACAACAGCGGGGGGGGCGGGGAATGAGCAGTTCTTC.

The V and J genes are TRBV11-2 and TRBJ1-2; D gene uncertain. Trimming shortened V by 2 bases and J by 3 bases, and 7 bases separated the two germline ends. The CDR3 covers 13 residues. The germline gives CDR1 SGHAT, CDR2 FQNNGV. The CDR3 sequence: CASSLSTDYGYTF. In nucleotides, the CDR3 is TGTGCCAGCAGCTTATCAACGGACTATGGCTACACCTTC.

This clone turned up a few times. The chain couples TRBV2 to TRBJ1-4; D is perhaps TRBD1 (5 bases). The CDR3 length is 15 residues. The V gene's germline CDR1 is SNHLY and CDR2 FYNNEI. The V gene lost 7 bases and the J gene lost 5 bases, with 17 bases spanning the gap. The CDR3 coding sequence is TGTGCCAGCATGGAGACAGTGTCCCCGAATGAAAAACTGTTTTTT. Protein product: CASMETVSPNEKLFF.

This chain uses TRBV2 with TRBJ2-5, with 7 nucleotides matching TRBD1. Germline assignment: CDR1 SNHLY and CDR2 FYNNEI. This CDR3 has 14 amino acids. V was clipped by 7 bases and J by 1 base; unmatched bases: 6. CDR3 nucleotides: TGTGCCAGCAATCCTGGACAGGTCCAAGAGACCCAGTACTTC. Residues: CASNPGQVQETQYF.

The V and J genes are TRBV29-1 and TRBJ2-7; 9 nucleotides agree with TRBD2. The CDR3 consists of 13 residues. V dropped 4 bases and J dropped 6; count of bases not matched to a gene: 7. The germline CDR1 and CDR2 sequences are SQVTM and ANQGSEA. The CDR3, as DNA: TGCAGCGTTGTATCTAGCGGGGCTCGCGAGCAGTACTTC. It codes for CSVVSSGAREQYF.

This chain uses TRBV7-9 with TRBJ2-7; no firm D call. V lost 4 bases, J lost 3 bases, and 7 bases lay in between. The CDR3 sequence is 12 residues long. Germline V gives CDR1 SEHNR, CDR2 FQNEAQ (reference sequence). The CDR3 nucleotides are TGTGCCAGCAGCTCCCTCTACTACGAGCAGTACTTC. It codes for CASSSLYYEQYF.

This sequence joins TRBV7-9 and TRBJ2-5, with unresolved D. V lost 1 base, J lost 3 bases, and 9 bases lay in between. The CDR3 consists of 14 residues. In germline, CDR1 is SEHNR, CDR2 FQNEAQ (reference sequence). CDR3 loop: CASSLGTAKETQYF. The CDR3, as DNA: TGTGCCAGCAGCTTAGGTACAGCGAAAGAGACCCAGTACTTC.

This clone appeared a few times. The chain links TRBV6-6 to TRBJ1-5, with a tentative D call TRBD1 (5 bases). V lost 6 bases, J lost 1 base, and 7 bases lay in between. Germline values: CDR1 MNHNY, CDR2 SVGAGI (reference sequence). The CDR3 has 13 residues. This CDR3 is CASRWGSNQPQHF. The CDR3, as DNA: TGTGCCAGCAGGTGGGGCAGCAATCAGCCCCAGCATTTT.

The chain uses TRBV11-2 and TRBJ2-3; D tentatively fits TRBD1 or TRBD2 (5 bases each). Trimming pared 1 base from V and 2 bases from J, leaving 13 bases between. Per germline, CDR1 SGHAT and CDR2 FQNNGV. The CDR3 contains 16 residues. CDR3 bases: TGTGCCAGCAGCTTAGTAATAGGGACCTACACAGATACGCAGTATTTT. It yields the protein CASSLVIGTYTDTQYF.

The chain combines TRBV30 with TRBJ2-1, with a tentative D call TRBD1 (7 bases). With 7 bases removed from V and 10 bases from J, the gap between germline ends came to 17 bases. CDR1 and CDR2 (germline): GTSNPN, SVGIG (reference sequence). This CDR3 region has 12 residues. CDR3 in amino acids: CAFTKQGREQFF. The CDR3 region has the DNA TGTGCCTTTACAAAACAGGGGAGGGAGCAGTTCTTC. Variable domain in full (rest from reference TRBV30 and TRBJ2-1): SQTIHQWPATLVQPVGSPLSLECTVEGTSNPNLYWYRQAAGRGLQLLFYSVGIGQISSEVPQNLSASRPQDRQFILSSKKLLLSDSGFYLCAFTKQGREQFFGPGTRLTVL.

CDR3 DNA sequence: TGCAGCGTTGAAGGGCGACAGGGAGGGGATTTAGGCTACACCTTC. Residues: CSVEGRQGGDLGYTF. The chain couples TRBV29-1 to TRBJ1-2, with TRBD1 matching over 7 bases. The CDR3 consists of 15 residues. After removal of 1 base from V and 8 bases from J, the junction contained 13 bases not matched to a gene. Germline CDR1 and CDR2: SQVTM and ANQGSEA.

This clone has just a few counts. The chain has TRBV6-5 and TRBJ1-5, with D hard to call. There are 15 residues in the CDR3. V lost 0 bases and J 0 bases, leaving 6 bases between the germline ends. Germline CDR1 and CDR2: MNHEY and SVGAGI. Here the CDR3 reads CASSYSLSSNQPQHF. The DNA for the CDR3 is TGTGCCAGCAGTTACTCGTTGAGTAGCAATCAGCCCCAGCATTTT.